This paragraph covers one T cell receptor (beta chain) sequence. The antigen is not known. The entry originates in a study of CD8+ T cells in alopecia areata. In the study overall: Once tofacitinib had been taken for 6 to 18 months, 6 months off drug followed.

The sample's treatment: oral pan-JAK inhibitor, 5-10 mg twice daily. The study team obtained lesional scalp punch biopsies and peripheral blood from alopecia areata patients. RNA was extracted and reverse transcribed into cDNA as the sequencing template. The data were produced by immunoSEQ multiplex PCR, yet TCRdb's version contains in-frame clones alone and is incomplete. The sample has 150,000 to 250,000 clones; roughly 64% are singletons. The V gene end was trimmed by 4 bases and the J gene end by 10 bases; junction bases not matched to a gene: 3. CDR3 length equals 14 residues. Germline-derived CDR1 and CDR2 are SGHTA and FQGTGA. General observations from the study: Scalp clonality and expanded CD8+ clones among the top 100 were significantly decreased by tofacitinib.

The V call is TRBV7-3, the J call TRBJ1-6; 11 nucleotides match TRBD1. The sample was CD4+ T cells sorted from blood, taken at week 24, from a patient treated with tofacitinib. This receptor was identified in a human donor with alopecia areata. In DNA form, the CDR3 reads TGTGCCAGCAGCTCCGGGACAGGGGGATCACCCCTCCACTTT. This sequence encodes CASSSGTGGSPLHF.